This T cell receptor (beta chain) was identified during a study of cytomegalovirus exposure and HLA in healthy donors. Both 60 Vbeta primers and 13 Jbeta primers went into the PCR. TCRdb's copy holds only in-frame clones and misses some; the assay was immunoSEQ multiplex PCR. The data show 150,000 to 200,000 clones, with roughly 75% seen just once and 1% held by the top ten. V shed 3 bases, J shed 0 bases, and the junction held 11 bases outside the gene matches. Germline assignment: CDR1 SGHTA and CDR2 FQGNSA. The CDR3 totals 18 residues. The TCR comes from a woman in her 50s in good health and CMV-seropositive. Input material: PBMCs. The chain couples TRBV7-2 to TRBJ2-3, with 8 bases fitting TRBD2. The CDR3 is CASSFPGLGGVSTDTQYF. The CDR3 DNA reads TGTGCCAGCAGCTTTCCGGGACTAGGGGGGGTTAGCACAGATACGCAGTATTTT.